This T cell receptor (beta chain) was sequenced in a study of identical twins. Study-wide results and limits: Twins showed weaker excess sharing in their beta out-of-frame sequences. Conclusions rested on cross-sectional statistics rather than following the same donors. The more abundant beta clonotypes in cord blood had fewer insertions, and memory repertoires did not show this.

TCRdb re-called the 5' RACE reads through MiXCR, storing one row per CDR3 protein. The data show under 300,000 distinct CDR3 sequences, with approximately 11% seen just once and roughly 4.2% held by the top ten. This clonotype was observed a single time. The antigen remains unidentified. The V and J ends lost 5 bases and 0 bases, in that order; junction bases with no gene match: 6. Per the germline V gene, CDR1 is MNHEY and CDR2 is SVGEGT. The CDR3 runs 16 residues. Separately, the same data were catalogued under a study of yellow fever vaccine responses in identical twins. That publication notes: It has been reported that, in twins, the vaccine T cell response seemed partly convergent and partly personalized.

V and J are TRBV6-2 or TRBV6-3 and TRBJ2-7; 11 bases align to TRBD2. This receptor was obtained from a woman in her late teens or twenties in good health. The sequenced sample consisted of memory (CD45RO+) T cells sorted from blood. CDR3 region: CASSTYTSGSSYEQYF. CDR3 in DNA: TGTGCCAGCAGTACCTATACTAGCGGGAGCTCCTACGAGCAGTACTTC.